This record looks at one TCR beta chain sequence and its context. Its antigen is not identified. The PCR made use of 60 Vbeta and 13 Jbeta primers. The table came from immunoSEQ multiplex PCR; TCRdb's copy has only in-frame clones and leaves some out. Of about 140,000 clones listed, 65% to 85% are singletons. This sample is drawn from a study of cytomegalovirus exposure and HLA in healthy donors. Points from the study as a whole: Investigators reported some 150 TCR beta chains as tied to cytomegalovirus.

Germline lookup yields CDR1 SGHRS and CDR2 YFSETQ. V was clipped by 3 bases and J by 5 bases, with 11 bases between them. The CDR3 has 13 residues. This receptor was identified in a man in his fifties or sixties in good health and CMV-seronegative. Sequenced: PBMCs. V gene TRBV5-1 combines with J gene TRBJ1-1, with D unresolved. The CDR3 DNA is TGCGCCAGCAGCTCCGGTGGAGGGACTGAAGCTTTCTTT. It codes for CASSSGGGTEAFF.